This T cell receptor beta chain derives from a study of response to subunit inactivated influenza vaccine. General observations from the study: The authors suggested that few new T cells are recruited per seasonal influenza vaccination.

This clonotype was seen more than once but under ten times. Its antigen is not identified. TCRdb re-called the RT-PCR reads with MiXCR, one entry per CDR3 protein. The sample has a few hundred thousand distinct CDR3 sequences, 14% seen once. This sequence originates from a man in his forties or fifties who received an inactivated influenza vaccine. The source material was PBMCs from blood, sampled about 12 days after vaccination.

DNA of the CDR3: TGCAGTGCGTGGACAGCTAATAGCAATCAGCCCCAGCATTTT. Protein product: CSAWTANSNQPQHF. The J gene is TRBJ1-5, the V gene TRBV20-1, with a possible D match to TRBD1 (6 bases). V shed 6 bases and J shed 0 bases, with 12 bases lying between them. Germline CDR1 and CDR2: DFQATT and SNEGSKA (reference sequence). This CDR3 has 14 amino acids.